These T cell receptor beta chains were read from a single sample in a study of blood T cells in healthy people across ages. TCRdb re-called the 5' RACE reads with MiXCR, one entry per CDR3 protein. The sample holds about 800,000 distinct CDR3 sequences, nearly 60% seen once. Sequencing was performed on blood. These receptors all come from a man aged 25 to 40 in good health. CDR3s include the opening cysteine and the closing phenylalanine or tryptophan. A D gene is named only where the DNA matches it firmly. The size field is filled for only some rows; it gives once, few, many or a size class.

j_gene	abundance	d_gene	v_gene	CDR3nt	CDR3aa
TRBJ1-4	.	TRBD1	TRBV29-1	TGCAGCGTAGACGGTGCAGGGGGGGAAAAACTGTTTTTT	CSVDGAGGEKLFF
TRBJ2-5	few	TRBD2	TRBV6-1	TGTGCCAGCAATCGTAGAGCGGGGGTGCTTCAAGAGACCCAGTACTTC	CASNRRAGVLQETQYF
TRBJ1-6	.	.	TRBV4-2	TGTGCCAGCAGCCCAATCGGGGATTCACCCCTCCACTTT	CASSPIGDSPLHF
TRBJ1-2	many	.	TRBV4-3	TGCGCCAGCAGCCAAGAAGCCCCTGCCCCTGCGACAGGCGCTCGGTACACCTTC	CASSQEAPAPATGARYTF
TRBJ2-3	few	TRBD2	TRBV4-2	TGTGCCAGCAGCCAAGAGGTAACGGGGGGAGATACGCAGTATTTT	CASSQEVTGGDTQYF
TRBJ2-7	.	.	TRBV25-1	TGTGCCAGCGGAACGACAGGTTACGAGCAGTACTTC	CASGTTGYEQYF
TRBJ2-1	few	TRBD2	TRBV29-1	TGCAGCGTGGTAGCGGGAGAGCTGTTCTTC	CSVVAGELFF
TRBJ1-2	.	.	TRBV7-9	TGTGCCAGCGCCCGTGGGGACCTCTATGGCTACACCTTC	CASARGDLYGYTF
TRBJ2-5	.	TRBD1	TRBV15	TGTACCACCAGCAGACATCCCGGGACAGACCGGTACCAAGAGACCCAGTACTTC	CTTSRHPGTDRYQETQYF
TRBJ1-2	.	.	TRBV7-9	TGTGCCAGCAGCTTAGGGACAGATCTACCCTATGGCTACACCTTC	CASSLGTDLPYGYTF
TRBJ2-7	.	.	TRBV18	TGTGCCAGCTCACCACCGGTGCGGAGCTCCTACGAGCAGTACTTC	CASSPPVRSSYEQYF
TRBJ2-7	.	.	TRBV11-2	TGTGCCAGCAGACCAATAGGGGGCCCAAGGGGGGCCCAGTACTTC	CASRPIGGPRGAQYF
TRBJ1-1	few	.	TRBV5-1	TGCGCCAGCAGCTCGACGGATAACACTGAAGCTTTCTTT	CASSSTDNTEAFF
TRBJ2-7	few	TRBD1	TRBV6-1	TGTGCCAGCAGCACTGGACAGGGGTTCGCATTCGAGCAGTACTTC	CASSTGQGFAFEQYF
TRBJ2-5	.	TRBD1	TRBV3-1	TGTGCCAGCAGCCGGGACAGCCGCCGCGAGACCCAGTACTTC	CASSRDSRRETQYF
TRBJ2-1	few	TRBD1	TRBV7-7	TGTGCCAGCAGCTTAGACAGGGGCGCGGAAGGAGAGCAGTTCTTC	CASSLDRGAEGEQFF
TRBJ1-1	.	TRBD1	TRBV25-1	TGTGCCAGCGCCTCCAGGGGGATGAACACTGAAGCTTTCTTT	CASASRGMNTEAFF
TRBJ2-3	.	.	TRBV7-2	TGTGCCAGCAGCCTCGCGGACACAAGGGCAGATACGCAGTATTTT	CASSLADTRADTQYF
TRBJ1-4	few	.	TRBV14	TGTGCCAGCAGCCCCCGGACCGCTACCTTTGAAAAACTGTTTTTT	CASSPRTATFEKLFF
TRBJ1-2	.	TRBD1	TRBV18	TGTGCCAGCGCACCAGGGGGTTGGGGCTACACCTTC	CASAPGGWGYTF
TRBJ2-1	.	.	TRBV12-1	TGTGCCAGCAGCTTTTTAGCGGGAGATTCCAATGAGCAGTTCTTC	CASSFLAGDSNEQFF
TRBJ1-4	.	.	TRBV7-9	TGTGCCAGCAGCTTGGGCCAGCTTAATGAAAAACTGTTTTTT	CASSLGQLNEKLFF
TRBJ2-7	few	.	TRBV5-6	TGTGCCAGCAGCTCAAGGACCGCAAGCTCCTACGAGCAGTACTTC	CASSSRTASSYEQYF
TRBJ2-7	many	.	TRBV7-2	TGTGCCAGCAGCTTACGGGAATCGATCGGGGGTCTCTACGAGCAGTACTTC	CASSLRESIGGLYEQYF
TRBJ2-5	.	.	TRBV29-1	TGCAGTCCGGGTAGTTCGAATGAGCAGTACTTC	CSPGSSNEQYF
TRBJ2-3	.	.	TRBV7-6	TGTGCCAGCAGCACCCGACCTACTAGTTCGGCGCAGTATTTT	CASSTRPTSSAQYF
TRBJ1-5	.	.	TRBV6-6	TGTGCCAGCAGAACCCAGGTTAGCAATCAGCCCCAGCATTTT	CASRTQVSNQPQHF
TRBJ2-7	once	.	TRBV28	TGTGCCAGCAAGCAGGGAGGATACTACGAGCAGTACTTC	CASKQGGYYEQYF
TRBJ2-1	.	.	TRBV7-9	TGTGCCAGCACCTCTGGGCGCCTGAGGAACAATGAGCAGTTCTTC	CASTSGRLRNNEQFF